Following are 26 T cell receptor beta chains from one sample sequenced in a study of response to subunit inactivated influenza vaccine. TCRdb re-derived calls from the RT-PCR reads in MiXCR, one entry per CDR3 protein. The sample contains roughly 630,000 distinct CDR3 sequences, roughly 15% of which appear only once. Sequenced material: PBMCs from blood, taken around 14 days before vaccination. The receptors originated from a man aged 50 or older who received an inactivated influenza vaccine.

The chain joins TRBV5-1 to TRBJ1-3, with a weak D call TRBD1 (5 bases). The CDR3 spans 15 residues. Trimming shortened V by 4 bases and J by 3 bases, and 14 bases separated the two germline ends. Germline loops: CDR1 SGHRS, CDR2 YFSETQ. The CDR3 spells CASSPDRGGGNTIYF. The CDR3 DNA is TGCGCCAGCAGCCCCGACAGAGGTGGTGGAAACACCATATATTTT.

The chain uses TRBV3-1 and TRBJ2-2; 12 bases match TRBD2. The germline CDR1 and CDR2 sequences are LGHDT and YNNKEL (reference sequence). This CDR3 is 15 amino acids long. V shed 6 bases, J shed 3 bases, and the junction held 2 bases outside the gene matches. CDR3 in amino acids: CASRLAGGDTGELFF. The CDR3 DNA is TGTGCCAGCAGGCTAGCGGGAGGGGACACCGGGGAGCTGTTTTTT.

This clonotype was found a few times. The gene calls are TRBV28 and TRBJ2-5; D is unclear. Germline CDR1 and CDR2: MDHEN and SYDVKM. Between the trimmed V and J ends, which lost 6 bases and 5 bases, there was a span of 16 bases. The length of the CDR3 is 14 residues. DNA for the CDR3: TGTGCCAGCAGCTCCCCTCTGGGGTTGGAGACCCAGTACTTC. It encodes CASSSPLGLETQYF.

This clonotype was found a few times. This chain links TRBV6-5 with TRBJ2-5; either TRBD1 or TRBD2 may supply D (6 bases each). V was cut by 4 bases and J by 5 bases, with 20 bases left in between. Looked up from germline, CDR1 is MNHEY and CDR2 is SVGAGI. The CDR3 covers 16 residues. The CDR3 coding sequence is TGTGCCAGCAGTTGGTCGCAGGGGTATGGGAGGGAGACCCAGTACTTC. Protein sequence: CASSWSQGYGRETQYF.

CDR3 sequence reads: CSGDSTDTQYF. DNA of the CDR3: TGCAGCGGGGACAGCACAGATACGCAGTATTTT. The V and J genes are TRBV29-1 and TRBJ2-3; the D gene could be TRBD1 or TRBD2 (5 bases each). The CDR3 is made up of 11 amino acids. Per germline, CDR1 SQVTM and CDR2 ANQGSEA. Trimming pared 7 bases from V and 0 bases from J, leaving 5 bases between.

This clonotype has just a few counts. J is TRBJ2-2 and V is TRBV6-5; no clear D. The germline V and J ends were trimmed by 4 bases and 6 bases, with 6 bases remaining between them. The CDR3 totals 12 residues. Per the germline V gene, CDR1 is MNHEY and CDR2 is SVGAGI. As DNA, the CDR3 is TGTGCCAGCAGTTTGCCGCCCGGGGAGCTGTTTTTT. This encodes CASSLPPGELFF.

This clonotype was recorded at least ten times. V and J are TRBV20-1 and TRBJ2-7, with TRBD1 matching 12 bases. Trimming cost V 1 base and J 1 base; bases outside gene matches: 5. CDR3 size: 16 residues. CDR1 and CDR2 from the germline V gene are DFQATT and SNEGSKA (reference sequence). CDR3: CSARGTGQGASYEQYF. The CDR3 nucleotides read TGCAGTGCTAGAGGGACGGGACAGGGGGCTTCCTACGAGCAGTACTTC.

V gene TRBV3-1 combines with J gene TRBJ2-5; 10 bases agree with TRBD1. After removal of 4 bases from V and 5 bases from J, the junction contained 10 bases not matched to a gene. The V gene's germline CDR1 is LGHDT and CDR2 YNNKEL (reference sequence). This CDR3 contains 16 residues. CDR3 bases: TGTGCCAGCAGCCGCGCCGGGACAGGGGTTGGTGAGACCCAGTACTTC. This sequence encodes CASSRAGTGVGETQYF.

This clonotype was recorded a few times. V gene TRBV12-3 or TRBV12-4 combines with J gene TRBJ2-2; no definite D call. The CDR3 has 12 amino acids. Trimming stripped 6 bases from V and 11 bases from J, with 13 bases between. For the CDR3, the DNA is TGTGCCAGCAGCCGTTGGCAGGAAGAGCTGTTTTTT. Protein: CASSRWQEELFF.

The chain joins TRBV13 to TRBJ2-1; 10 bases are shared with TRBD2. The germline V gene encodes CDR1 PRHDT and CDR2 FYEKMQ (reference sequence). The CDR3 loop spans 16 amino acids. Trimming removed 3 bases from V and 5 bases from J; junction bases left unmatched: 7. The CDR3 reads CASSFLLAGLNNEQFF. CDR3 nucleotides: TGTGCCAGCAGCTTCTTACTAGCGGGGTTGAACAATGAGCAGTTCTTC.

Many counts were recorded for this clonotype. V and J are TRBV4-2 and TRBJ2-3; weak D call: TRBD1 (5 bases). V lost 3 bases to trimming and J lost 0 bases, with 10 bases between them. CDR3 length: 15 residues. Germline assignment: CDR1 LGHNA and CDR2 YNFKEQ. The CDR3 nucleotides read TGTGCCAGCAGCCAGGATGGACAAAGCACAGATACGCAGTATTTT. This sequence encodes CASSQDGQSTDTQYF.

A single count supports this clonotype. The chain recombines TRBV23-1 with TRBJ2-1; D not resolved. TRBV23-1 is placed among ORFs of uncertain function. The CDR3 has 13 amino acids. CDR3 DNA: TGCGCTAGGCGGAGACGGTCCTACAATGAGCAGTTCTTC. Translation: CARRRRSYNEQFF.

V is TRBV28 and J is TRBJ2-2; D not certain. CDR1 and CDR2 (germline): MDHEN, SYDVKM. The CDR3 sequence is 15 residues long. The ends were cut back, 2 bases at V and 2 bases at J, with 9 bases in the middle. The CDR3: CASSLLLENTGELFF. The CDR3 coding sequence is TGTGCCAGCAGTTTACTATTGGAAAACACCGGGGAGCTGTTTTTT.

The chain joins TRBV15 to TRBJ2-7; 8 positions agree with TRBD1. The CDR3 length is 15 residues. V lost 5 bases to trimming and J lost 8 bases; unmatched junction nucleotides: 14. Germline-derived CDR1 and CDR2 are LNHNV and YYDKDF (reference sequence). The CDR3 spells CATSLTDRAFTQQYF. The DNA of the CDR3 is TGTGCCACCAGCCTAACGGACAGGGCGTTTACCCAGCAGTACTTC.

The genes are TRBV5-1 and TRBJ1-2; the match to TRBD1 covers 10 bases. The length of the CDR3 is 16 residues. V dropped 0 bases and J dropped 3; count of bases not matched to a gene: 5. Germline lookup yields CDR1 SGHRS and CDR2 YFSETQ. This CDR3 reads CASSLGQGARDYGYTF. The CDR3 region has the DNA TGCGCCAGCAGCTTGGGACAGGGGGCGCGGGACTATGGCTACACCTTC.

The rearrangement links TRBV28 to TRBJ2-3; possible D gene TRBD2, 6 bases. The CDR3 has 15 amino acids. V lost 6 bases and J 2 bases, leaving 15 bases between the germline ends. Germline CDR1 and CDR2: MDHEN and SYDVKM. CDR3 nucleotide sequence: TGTGCCAGCAGGATAGGCGGGATTACCACAGATACGCAGTATTTT. This sequence encodes CASRIGGITTDTQYF.

In its sample, this clonotype was seen a few times. The genes are TRBV15 and TRBJ2-3; D remains ambiguous. Trimming took off 0 bases at V and 11 bases at J, with 15 bases between the two ends. CDR1 is LNHNV and CDR2 is YYDKDF in the germline V gene (reference sequence). The CDR3 totals 14 residues. CDR3 in amino acids: CATSRDTYSRRQYF. The CDR3 DNA reads as TGTGCCACCAGCAGAGATACTTACTCCCGTAGGCAGTATTTT.

V is TRBV9 and J is TRBJ2-5, with 10 bases fitting TRBD2. The CDR3 length is 15 residues. The V segment lost 0 bases and the J segment 5 bases; nucleotides outside the gene matches: 4. Germline lookup yields CDR1 SGDLS and CDR2 YYNGEE. This chain's CDR3 is CASSVGTSGAETQYF. The CDR3 DNA reads as TGTGCCAGCAGCGTAGGGACTAGCGGTGCGGAGACCCAGTACTTC.

The table lists this clonotype with a few counts. The CDR3 reads CASSILAGAGTGELFF. The DNA for the CDR3 is TGTGCCAGCAGTATACTAGCGGGAGCTGGTACCGGGGAGCTGTTTTTT. V and J are TRBV27 and TRBJ2-2; TRBD2 matches 11 bases. The length of the CDR3 is 16 residues. Germline CDR1 is MNHEY and CDR2 is SMNVEV (reference sequence). Losses at the gene ends were 5 bases for V and 5 bases for J; bases not matched to a gene: 7.

This chain connects TRBV6-1 to TRBJ2-7; 8 nucleotides agree with TRBD1. CDR3 length: 16 residues. The germline gives CDR1 MNHNS, CDR2 SASEGT. The V and J ends lost 2 bases and 3 bases, in that order; junction bases with no gene match: 9. The CDR3 region has the DNA TGTGCCAGCAGTGAAAACAGTAACAGGGGGAGCTACGAGCAGTACTTC. Translation gives CASSENSNRGSYEQYF.

This clonotype was seen ten or more times. The chain joins TRBV20-1 to TRBJ2-7; D gene uncertain. Germline CDR1 DFQATT, CDR2 SNEGSKA (reference sequence). The V end was cut by 0 bases, the J end by 0 bases, with 6 bases between. CDR3 size: 13 residues. CDR3 DNA sequence: TGCAGTGCTAGAGAACGGAGCTCCTACGAGCAGTACTTC. Translated, it gives CSARERSSYEQYF.

This clonotype was recorded a few times. V is TRBV25-1 and J is TRBJ2-1; TRBD2 aligns across 12 bases. Per germline, CDR1 MGHDK and CDR2 SYGVNS. The CDR3 contains 14 residues. V lost 10 bases to trimming and J lost 4 bases; unmatched junction nucleotides: 5. The CDR3, as DNA: TGTGCCACCCAGACTAGCGGGAGTTACAATGAGCAGTTCTTC. Translated: CATQTSGSYNEQFF. The full variable domain, rest sourced from reference TRBV25-1 and TRBJ2-1, is EADIYQTPRYLVIGTGKKITLECSQTMGHDKMYWYQQDPGMELHLIHYSYGVNSTEKGDLSSESTVSRIRTEHFPLTLESARPSHTSQYLCATQTSGSYNEQFFGPGTRLTVL.

This chain joins TRBV15 and TRBJ2-1, with D perhaps TRBD2 (5 bases). CDR1 and CDR2 from the germline V gene are LNHNV and YYDKDF (reference sequence). V was clipped by 3 bases and J by 2 bases, with 11 bases between them. The CDR3 runs to 15 residues. The CDR3 DNA follows: TGTGCCACCAGCAGCGCCCGGGGTACCTACAATGAGCAGTTCTTC. As protein: CATSSARGTYNEQFF.

In this sample, this clonotype turned up many times. The V gene is TRBV7-6, the J gene TRBJ2-3, with D unresolved. Per the germline V gene, CDR1 is SGHVS and CDR2 is FNYEAQ. This CDR3 spans 11 amino acids. V dropped 2 bases and J dropped 5 bases, with 2 bases sitting between them. The CDR3 DNA follows: TGTGCCAGCAGCTTAAGAGATACGCAGTATTTT. Translation: CASSLRDTQYF.

Here the CDR3 DNA reads TGCAGCGTTATGTACCCCTCACCTCTTTACGAGCAGTACTTC. It translates to CSVMYPSPLYEQYF. The rearrangement joins TRBV29-1 to TRBJ2-7; D unresolved. Trimming took off 5 bases at V and 4 bases at J, with 18 bases between the two ends. CDR3 size: 14 residues. CDR1 is SQVTM, CDR2 ANQGSEA, per germline.

This clonotype was seen a handful of times. This chain connects TRBV5-1 to TRBJ1-1; 7 bases fit TRBD1. Germline V gene lookup returns CDR1 SGHRS and CDR2 YFSETQ. V was clipped by 2 bases and J by 5 bases; unmatched bases: 9. This CDR3 comprises 15 residues. Here the CDR3 reads CASSFETGTLTEAFF. CDR3 coding DNA: TGCGCCAGCAGCTTCGAGACAGGGACACTAACTGAAGCTTTCTTT.